A selection of T cell receptor beta chains follows, all from one sample in a study of blood T cells in healthy people across ages. MiXCR was run by TCRdb on the 5' RACE reads, yielding one entry per CDR3 protein. Here the sample spans 760,000 or so distinct CDR3 sequences, roughly 25% being singletons. These data were also filed under a second study, of T cells of mothers and their children.

Sequenced input: blood. The receptors originated from a boy aged 10-17 years in good health. Each CDR3 is given with its conserved first and last residue. D genes are given only for firm matches. Some rows have no size entry. The others give once, few or many, or a class for an expanded clone.

d_call | j_call | v_call | clone_size | cdr3_aa | cdr3_nt
TRBD1 | TRBJ2-3 | TRBV7-3 | - | CASSFTGVGMADTQYF | TGTGCCAGCAGCTTCACAGGGGTCGGCATGGCAGATACGCAGTATTTT
- | TRBJ2-1 | TRBV7-2 | - | CASSPGRVNEQFF | TGTGCCAGCAGCCCTGGTAGGGTCAATGAGCAGTTCTTC
TRBD2 | TRBJ2-5 | TRBV5-6 | - | CASSFSSGRALETQYF | TGTGCCAGCAGCTTTTCTAGCGGGAGGGCCCTGGAGACCCAGTACTTC
- | TRBJ2-7 | TRBV6-9 | - | CASSQLRAYEQYF | TGCGCCAGCAGTCAGCTCCGAGCCTACGAGCAGTACTTC
TRBD2 | TRBJ2-5 | TRBV6-1 | - | CASRIRGDETQYF | TGTGCCAGCAGAATACGGGGGGACGAGACCCAGTACTTC
- | TRBJ2-1 | TRBV2 | few | CASGGQIPYNEQFF | TGTGCCAGCGGAGGACAGATTCCTTACAATGAGCAGTTCTTC
- | TRBJ2-2 | TRBV3-1 | - | CASHQGRVDTGELFF | TGTGCCAGCCACCAGGGACGGGTGGACACCGGGGAGCTGTTTTTT
- | TRBJ2-7 | TRBV12-3/TRBV12-4 | - | CASSLGGPIPYEQYF | TGTGCCAGCAGTTTGGGGGGGCCCATCCCCTACGAGCAGTACTTC
TRBD1 | TRBJ2-3 | TRBV29-1 | few | CSVGQVSSTDTQYF | TGCAGCGTAGGACAGGTCTCTAGCACAGATACGCAGTATTTT
TRBD2 | TRBJ2-3 | TRBV12-3/TRBV12-4 | - | CASSQLAGEGTQYF | TGTGCCAGCAGCCAACTAGCGGGGGAAGGCACGCAGTATTTT
- | TRBJ1-4 | TRBV27 | few | CASRRSTEPNEKLFF | TGTGCCAGCAGACGCTCGACAGAACCTAATGAAAAACTGTTTTTT
- | TRBJ2-3 | TRBV4-1 | - | CASSFTTTGTSTDTQYF | TGCGCCAGCAGCTTCACGACGACAGGCACCTCGACAGATACGCAGTATTTT
- | TRBJ2-7 | TRBV11-2 | - | CASSLGSRGSSYEQYF | TGTGCCAGCAGCTTAGGTAGCCGTGGAAGCAGCTACGAGCAGTACTTC
TRBD1 | TRBJ2-3 | TRBV7-2 | - | CASSSRSGTAQYF | TGTGCCAGCAGCTCACGCTCCGGGACAGCGCAGTATTTT
- | TRBJ1-1 | TRBV6-2/TRBV6-3 | - | CASSRGAPRSTEAFF | TGTGCCAGCAGCCGAGGGGCCCCCAGGTCCACTGAAGCTTTCTTT
- | TRBJ2-1 | TRBV6-2/TRBV6-3 | - | CASSYMGDNEQFF | TGTGCCAGCAGTTACATGGGGGACAATGAGCAGTTCTTC